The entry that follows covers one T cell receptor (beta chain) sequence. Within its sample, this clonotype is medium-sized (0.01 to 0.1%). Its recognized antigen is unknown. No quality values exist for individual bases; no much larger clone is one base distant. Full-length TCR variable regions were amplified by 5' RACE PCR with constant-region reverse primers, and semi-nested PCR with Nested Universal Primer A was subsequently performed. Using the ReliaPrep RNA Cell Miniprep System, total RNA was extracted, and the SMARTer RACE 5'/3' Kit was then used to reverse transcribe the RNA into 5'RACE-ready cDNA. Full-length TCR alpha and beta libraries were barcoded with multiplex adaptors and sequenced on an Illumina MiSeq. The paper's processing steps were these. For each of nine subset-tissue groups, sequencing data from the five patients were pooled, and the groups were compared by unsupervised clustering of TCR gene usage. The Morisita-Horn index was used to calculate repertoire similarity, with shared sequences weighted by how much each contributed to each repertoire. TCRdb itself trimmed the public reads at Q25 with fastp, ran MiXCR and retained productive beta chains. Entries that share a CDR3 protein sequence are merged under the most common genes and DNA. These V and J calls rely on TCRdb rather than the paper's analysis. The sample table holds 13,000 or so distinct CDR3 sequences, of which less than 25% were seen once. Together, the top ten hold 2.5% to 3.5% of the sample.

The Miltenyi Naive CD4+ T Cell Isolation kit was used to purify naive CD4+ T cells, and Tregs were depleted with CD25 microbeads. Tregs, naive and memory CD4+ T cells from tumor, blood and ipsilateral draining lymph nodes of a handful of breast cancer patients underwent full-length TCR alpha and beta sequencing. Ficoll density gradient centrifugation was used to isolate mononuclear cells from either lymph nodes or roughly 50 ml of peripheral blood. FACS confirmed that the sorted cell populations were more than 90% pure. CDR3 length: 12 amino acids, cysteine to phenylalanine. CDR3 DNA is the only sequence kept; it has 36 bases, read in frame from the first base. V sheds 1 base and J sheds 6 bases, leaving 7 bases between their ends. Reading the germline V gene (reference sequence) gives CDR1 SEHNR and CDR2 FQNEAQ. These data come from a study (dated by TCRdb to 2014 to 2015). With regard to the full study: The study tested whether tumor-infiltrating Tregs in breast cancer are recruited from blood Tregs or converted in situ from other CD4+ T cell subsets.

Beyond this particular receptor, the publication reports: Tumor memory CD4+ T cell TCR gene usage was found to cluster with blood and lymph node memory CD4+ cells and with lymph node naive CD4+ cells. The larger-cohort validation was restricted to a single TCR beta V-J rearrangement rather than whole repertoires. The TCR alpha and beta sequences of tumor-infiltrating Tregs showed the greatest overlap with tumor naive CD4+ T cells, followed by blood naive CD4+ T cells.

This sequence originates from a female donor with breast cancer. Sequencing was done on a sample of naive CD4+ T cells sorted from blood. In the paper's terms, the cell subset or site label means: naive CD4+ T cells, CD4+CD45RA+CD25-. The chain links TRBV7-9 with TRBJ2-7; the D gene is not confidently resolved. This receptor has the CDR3 CASSLEGGEQYF. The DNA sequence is TGTGCCAGCAGCTTAGAGGGTGGCGAGCAGTACTTC.